One and the same sample provided the 8 T cell receptor beta chains below, sequenced in a study of blood T cell repertoires in COVID-19. The protocol was immunoSEQ multiplex PCR, while the TCRdb copy is restricted to in-frame clones and leaves out a portion. The data contain some 58,000 clones, 87% of them singletons. The sample comprised peripheral blood. These receptors originate from a man aged 45-60 years with acute or convalescent COVID-19.

V gene TRBV27 combines with J gene TRBJ2-2; D unclear. The germline V gene has CDR1 MNHEY and CDR2 SMNVEV (reference sequence). Trimming took 2 bases from V and 3 from J, leaving 7 bases between them. This CDR3 contains 14 residues. CDR3 residues: CASSLLTHTGELFF. The CDR3 nucleotides read TGTGCCAGCAGTTTACTTACACACACCGGGGAGCTGTTTTTT.

In nucleotides, the CDR3 is TGTGCCAGCAGCCTACAGGGGTTGGGGGTTTCACCCCTCCACTTT. It encodes CASSLQGLGVSPLHF. This chain joins TRBV11-2 and TRBJ1-6; 7 bases match TRBD1. This CDR3 has 15 residues. Germline V gene lookup returns CDR1 SGHAT and CDR2 FQNNGV. V dropped 5 bases and J dropped 9; count of bases not matched to a gene: 10.

The chain uses TRBV12-3 or TRBV12-4 and TRBJ1-1; D not certain. Trimming stripped 3 bases from V and 8 bases from J, with 13 bases between. The CDR3 is 13 residues long. The CDR3 sequence is CASSFKSQAEAFF. CDR3 nucleotides: TGTGCCAGCAGTTTTAAGTCCCAGGCCGAAGCTTTCTTT.

This chain joins TRBV6-5 and TRBJ1-2; 8 positions match TRBD1. J lost 0 bases, V lost 6 bases, and 3 bases had no gene match. CDR3 length: 14 amino acids. Germline CDR1 and CDR2: MNHEY and SVGAGI. The DNA of the CDR3 is TGTGCCAGCAGAGTGACAGGGGCTAACTATGGCTACACCTTC. It translates to CASRVTGANYGYTF.

V and J are TRBV5-4 and TRBJ2-3; TRBD2 matches 9 bases. J lost 1 base, V lost 1 base, and 1 base had no gene match. The CDR3 totals 15 residues. CDR1 is SGHNT, CDR2 YYREEE, per germline (reference sequence). Here the CDR3 reads CASSLQRGGTDTQYF. For the CDR3, the DNA is TGTGCCAGCAGCTTGCAGCGGGGGGGCACAGATACGCAGTATTTT.

The V gene is TRBV3-1 (or the pseudogene TRBV3-2), the J gene TRBJ2-5; D not resolved. The CDR3 runs to 15 residues. The V end lost 0 bases, the J end lost 5 bases, and 13 bases lay between the germline ends. The germline V gene has CDR1 LGHDT and CDR2 YNNKEL (reference sequence). CDR3 sequence: CASSQDASGVETQYF. The DNA of the CDR3 is TGTGCCAGCAGCCAAGATGCCAGTGGTGTGGAGACCCAGTACTTC.

The chain couples TRBV5-1 to TRBJ1-4; tentative D call: TRBD1 (5 bases). CDR1 is SGHRS, CDR2 YFSETQ, per germline. The V end lost 7 bases, the J end lost 0 bases, and 10 bases lay between the germline ends. CDR3 length: 14 amino acids. The CDR3 is CASGPGTTNEKLFF. For the CDR3, the DNA is TGCGCCAGCGGGCCAGGGACAACTAATGAAAAACTGTTTTTT.

V and J are TRBV19 and TRBJ1-6; 7 nucleotides align to TRBD1. The CDR3 consists of 15 residues. V was pared by 3 bases and J by 9 bases, with 8 bases of the junction left unmatched. CDR1 LNHDA and CDR2 SQIVND come from the germline V gene (reference sequence). In nucleotides, the CDR3 is TGTGCCAGTAGTATCCGACAGGGTTCGGTTTCACCCCTCCACTTT. Its protein is CASSIRQGSVSPLHF. The full variable domain, rest sourced from reference TRBV19 and TRBJ1-6, is DGGITQSPKYLFRKEGQNVTLSCEQNLNHDAMYWYRQDPGQGLRLIYYSQIVNDFQKGDIAEGYSVSREKKESFPLTVTSAQKNPTAFYLCASSIRQGSVSPLHFGNGTRLTVT.